These 22 T cell receptor beta chains were sequenced from one sample in a study of T cells in Graves' hyperthyroidism and ophthalmopathy (dated by TCRdb to about 2019). Receptor amplification or capture employed multiplex PCR. Sequencing was carried out with an Illumina HiSeq 2000. The TCR beta CDR3 regions were amplified from RNA transcripts. The TCR CDR3 was subjected to a first round of RT-PCR using the HTBI primer set and the Qiagen OneStep RT-PCR kit. Starting from the raw public reads, TCRdb applied fastp trimming at Q25, assembled clones with MiXCR and retained in-frame beta chains. When rows share a CDR3 protein, they turn into one entry using the most common DNA and genes. Recorded for this sample are around 350,000 distinct CDR3 sequences; more than 12% of them occurred a single time. Roughly 21% of the sample rests with the top ten. The sample consisted of blood. The receptors stem from a woman aged 25-40 years with Graves' ophthalmopathy.

There are a few counts of this clonotype. V usage is TRBV10-3 and J usage is TRBJ1-4, with 12 bases identical to TRBD1. The CDR3 consists of 17 residues. V lost 5 bases, J lost 7 bases, and 11 bases stayed unmatched. Germline-derived CDR1 and CDR2 are ENHRY and SYGVKD. CDR3 in DNA: TGTGCCATCAGTCGGGACAGGGGGCTCGGGTGGACTGAAAAACTGTTTTTT. This encodes CAISRDRGLGWTEKLFF.

This clonotype was observed at least ten times. The gene calls are TRBV7-8 and TRBJ2-1; 10 bases fit TRBD2. Trimming cost V 5 bases and J 8 bases; bases outside gene matches: 9. The germline V gene has CDR1 SGHVS and CDR2 FQNEAQ. The CDR3 extends over 15 amino acids. This chain's CDR3 is CASSNSGGARDEQFF. CDR3 in DNA: TGTGCCAGCAGCAACAGCGGGGGGGCCCGGGATGAGCAGTTCTTC.

Ten or more counts support this clonotype. The chain joins TRBV11-2 to TRBJ2-5; 12 nucleotides align to TRBD2. With 2 bases clipped from V and 1 base from J, the junction kept 2 bases outside the gene matches. The CDR3 runs to 16 residues. CDR1 and CDR2 from the germline V gene are SGHAT and FQNNGV. The CDR3 nucleotides are TGTGCCAGCAGCTTACGACTAGCGGGGGTCCAAGAGACCCAGTACTTC. It translates to CASSLRLAGVQETQYF.

The V and J genes are TRBV25-1 and TRBJ2-1, with 11 bases aligning to TRBD2. This CDR3 comprises 17 residues. Germline loops: CDR1 MGHDK, CDR2 SYGVNS. J lost 5 bases, V lost 2 bases, and 8 bases had no gene match. The CDR3 nucleotides are TGTGCCAGCAGTGAAGAGGGTAGCGGGGGGGGGAACAATGAGCAGTTCTTC. Its protein is CASSEEGSGGGNNEQFF.

This clonotype has at least ten counts. The V call is TRBV11-2, the J call TRBJ1-1; D not certain. V dropped 1 base and J dropped 3 bases, with 9 bases sitting between them. The CDR3 runs 14 residues. The germline V gene encodes CDR1 SGHAT and CDR2 FQNNGV. The CDR3 here is CASSLGVFDTEAFF. The CDR3 nucleotides are TGTGCCAGCAGCTTAGGGGTTTTCGACACTGAAGCTTTCTTT.

The gene calls are TRBV20-1 and TRBJ2-1, with D possibly matching TRBD1 (5 bases). The length of the CDR3 is 18 residues. The V gene lost 0 bases and the J gene lost 2 bases, with 20 bases spanning the gap. CDR1 DFQATT and CDR2 SNEGSKA come from the germline V gene (reference sequence). The CDR3 DNA sequence: TGCAGTGCTAGAGATAGTGAAGTAGGGCAGGGAACCTACAATGAGCAGTTCTTC. This gives the protein CSARDSEVGQGTYNEQFF.

In DNA form, the CDR3 reads TGTGCCAGCAGTGCCAGCCCGGGACAGGGGAACACTGAAGCTTTCTTT. It specifies CASSASPGQGNTEAFF. This sequence joins TRBV28 and TRBJ1-1; 9 positions match TRBD1. CDR3 length: 16 residues. CDR1 is MDHEN, CDR2 SYDVKM, per germline. Unmatched junction bases numbered 8, after V lost 5 bases and J lost 1 base.

This clonotype was detected many times. J is TRBJ1-3 and V is TRBV3-1; D call uncertain. This CDR3 contains 16 residues. Trimming removed 0 bases at V and 0 bases at J, with 9 bases between. Germline CDR1 LGHDT, CDR2 YNNKEL (reference sequence). The CDR3 here is CASSQDISLSGNTIYF. The CDR3 coding sequence is TGTGCCAGCAGCCAAGATATCAGCCTCTCTGGAAACACCATATATTTT. The full variable domain, completed using reference TRBV3-1 and TRBJ1-3, is DTAVSQTPKYLVTQMGNDKSIKCEQNLGHDTMYWYKQDSKKFLKIMFSYNNKELIINETVPNRFSPKSPDKAHLNLHINSLELGDSAVYFCASSQDISLSGNTIYFGEGSWLTVV.

The chain couples TRBV3-1 to TRBJ2-7; 10 nucleotides align to TRBD2. The ends lost 0 bases at V and 3 bases at J; junction bases unmatched: 2. The germline V gene encodes CDR1 LGHDT and CDR2 YNNKEL (reference sequence). This CDR3 has 15 amino acids. The CDR3 DNA reads as TGTGCCAGCAGCCAAGAAAGCGGGGGGGTCTACGAGCAGTACTTC. Protein sequence: CASSQESGGVYEQYF.

This clonotype showed up just a few times. V and J are TRBV18 and TRBJ2-5, with 8 bases aligning to TRBD1. The CDR3 has 16 residues. V dropped 3 bases and J dropped 4; count of bases not matched to a gene: 10. Germline CDR1 KGHSH, CDR2 LQKENI. CDR3 region: CASSPRTGRRGETQYF. Written as DNA, the CDR3 is TGTGCCAGCTCACCCAGGACAGGGCGACGAGGAGAGACCCAGTACTTC.

The chain recombines TRBV9 with TRBJ2-2; possible D gene TRBD1, 5 bases. The CDR3 contains 14 residues. Deletions cut 0 bases from V and 6 bases from J, with 9 bases between. Germline-derived CDR1 and CDR2 are SGDLS and YYNGEE. The CDR3 DNA is TGTGCCAGCAGCGTAGGTGCAGGGCCCGGGGAGCTGTTTTTT. This sequence encodes CASSVGAGPGELFF.

This clonotype was found many times. This chain uses TRBV20-1 with TRBJ1-5; D is unresolved. The CDR3 sequence is 14 residues long. Germline V CDR1 and CDR2: DFQATT, SNEGSKA (reference sequence). V was trimmed by 6 bases and J by 6 bases, leaving 18 bases between them. Written as DNA, the CDR3 is TGCAGTGCCAAACCCCTGGACCCCGGTCAGCCCCAGCATTTT. This gives the protein CSAKPLDPGQPQHF.

V and J are TRBV10-2 and TRBJ2-7; the match to TRBD1 covers 11 bases. The CDR3 runs 17 residues. Germline-derived CDR1 and CDR2 are WSHSY and SAAADI. V trimming: 2 bases; J trimming: 1 base; junction bases outside the gene matches: 7. The CDR3 reads CASSEPYGTGGSYEQYF. The CDR3 DNA is TGCGCCAGCAGTGAGCCCTACGGGACAGGGGGTTCCTACGAGCAGTACTTC.

This clonotype was found many times. The V call is TRBV4-1, the J call TRBJ2-1; D ambiguous. Germline CDR1 and CDR2: MGHRA and YSYEKL. Trimming left V 1 base short and J 1 base short, with 8 bases between. This CDR3 is 15 amino acids long. This CDR3 is CASSQVGFSYNEQFF. For the CDR3, the DNA is TGCGCCAGCAGCCAAGTCGGGTTTTCCTACAATGAGCAGTTCTTC.

This clonotype appeared many times. The chain uses TRBV12-3 or TRBV12-4 and TRBJ1-5, with 9 bases aligning to TRBD1. This CDR3 comprises 17 residues. Losses at the gene ends were 2 bases for V and 2 bases for J; bases not matched to a gene: 7. CDR3 nucleotides: TGTGCCAGCAGTTTATCTACAGGGGGCTTTGGCAATCAGCCCCAGCATTTT. The encoded protein is CASSLSTGGFGNQPQHF.

In this sample, this clonotype turned up many times. CDR3 in amino acids: CASWGPQVSTGANVLTF. The CDR3 coding sequence is TGTGCCAGCTGGGGTCCCCAGGTCTCCACTGGGGCCAACGTCCTGACTTTC. The chain combines TRBV28 with TRBJ2-6; no definite D call. The V gene's germline CDR1 is MDHEN and CDR2 SYDVKM. Trimming stripped 8 bases from V and 2 bases from J, with 19 bases between. The CDR3 contains 17 residues.

This clonotype was seen many times. V is TRBV30 and J is TRBJ1-1; D is undetermined. The V gene lost 5 bases and the J gene lost 5 bases, with 15 bases spanning the gap. The V gene's germline CDR1 is GTSNPN and CDR2 SVGIG (reference sequence). CDR3 size: 13 residues. The CDR3 DNA is TGTGCCTGGCAACTTGAGCGGGAAACTGAAGCTTTCTTT. The encoded protein is CAWQLERETEAFF.

The V and J genes are TRBV27 and TRBJ2-3, with 10 bases matching TRBD2. The CDR3 spans 15 residues. Germline-derived CDR1 and CDR2 are MNHEY and SMNVEV (reference sequence). V gave up 6 bases and J gave up 5 bases; unmatched junction bases: 8. The CDR3 region is CASSQAGGRGDTQYF. DNA of the CDR3: TGTGCCAGCAGCCAAGCGGGGGGGCGGGGAGATACGCAGTATTTT.

The chain joins TRBV20-1 to TRBJ2-5; 13 bases fit TRBD2. The CDR3 loop spans 14 amino acids. In germline, CDR1 is DFQATT, CDR2 SNEGSKA (reference sequence). Trimming removed 4 bases from V and 4 bases from J; junction bases left unmatched: 3. In nucleotides, the CDR3 is TGCAGTGCTACCCGACTAGCGGGGGGAGAGACCCAGTACTTC. Translating gives CSATRLAGGETQYF.

This clonotype was seen ten or more times. V is TRBV3-1 and J is TRBJ2-7, with D possibly being TRBD1 or TRBD2 (6 bases each). The CDR3 is made up of 13 amino acids. Trimming left V 4 bases short and J 3 bases short, with 10 bases between. Germline assignment: CDR1 LGHDT and CDR2 YNNKEL (reference sequence). The CDR3 sequence: CASSRGALYEQYF. As DNA, the CDR3 is TGTGCCAGCAGCCGGGGGGCTCTCTACGAGCAGTACTTC.

This clonotype was picked up many times. This chain uses TRBV7-9 with TRBJ2-5; D is ambiguous. With 3 bases removed from V and 2 bases from J, the gap between germline ends came to 7 bases. CDR3 length: 13 amino acids. Germline CDR1 is SEHNR and CDR2 is FQNEAQ (reference sequence). The CDR3 region has the DNA TGTGCCAGCAGCTTTCCAAGTCAAGAGACCCAGTACTTC. Protein product: CASSFPSQETQYF.

This clonotype was counted many times. This chain joins TRBV10-3 and TRBJ1-2; D is unclear. With 6 bases removed from V and 2 bases from J, the gap between germline ends came to 4 bases. There are 11 residues in the CDR3. CDR1 and CDR2 (germline): ENHRY, SYGVKD. The CDR3 DNA reads as TGTGCCATCAGGGACAACTATGGCTACACCTTC. It translates to CAIRDNYGYTF.